This T cell receptor beta chain was identified in a study of blood T cell repertoires in COVID-19. Trimming cost V 3 bases and J 7 bases, with 7 bases left between them. CDR1 is DFQATT, CDR2 SNEGSKA, per germline (reference sequence). The CDR3 totals 11 residues. This table comes from immunoSEQ multiplex PCR, and its TCRdb copy is limited to in-frame clones, with some not included. This sample has about 66,000 clones; over 80% occur once, and the top ten carry about 7.3%. The sequenced sample was peripheral blood. The sequence came from a human donor in a cohort sampled during active COVID-19. V is TRBV20-1 and J is TRBJ2-1; D not resolved. The CDR3 sequence: CSASNLNEQFF. CDR3 in DNA: TGCAGTGCTAGTAACTTAAATGAGCAGTTCTTC.